The rows below give T cell receptor beta chains drawn from one sample of a study of breast tumors, draining lymph nodes, adjacent tissues. Using its own MiXCR run on the multiplex PCR reads, TCRdb lists one record per CDR3 protein. The sample records over 130,000 distinct CDR3 sequences, less than 35% being singletons. Sequenced material: axillary lymph node tissue. Source of these receptors: a female donor with breast cancer. Some clones in this sample may be carry-over from other donors' samples. The CDR3 runs from the conserved cysteine through the conserved F or W. A D gene is named only where the DNA matches it firmly. Some rows have no size entry. The others give once, few or many, or a class for an expanded clone.

j_call: TRBJ2-7; v_call: TRBV5-1; d_call: TRBD1; clone_size: many; cdr3_aa: CASREGQGGSYEQYF; cdr3_nt: TGCGCCAGCAGGGAGGGACAGGGCGGCTCCTACGAGCAGTACTTC
j_call: TRBJ2-6; v_call: TRBV27; d_call: .; clone_size: many; cdr3_aa: CASSLISPAGANVLTF; cdr3_nt: TGTGCCAGCAGTTTAATTTCTCCCGCTGGGGCCAACGTCCTGACTTTC
j_call: TRBJ1-1; v_call: TRBV9; d_call: .; clone_size: few; cdr3_aa: CASSVEGGLNTEAFF; cdr3_nt: TGTGCCAGCAGCGTAGAGGGGGGCCTGAACACTGAAGCTTTCTTT
j_call: TRBJ2-1; v_call: TRBV6-5; d_call: .; clone_size: many; cdr3_aa: CASSRPPDSFNEQFF; cdr3_nt: TGTGCCAGCAGCCGTCCTCCGGACTCCTTCAATGAGCAGTTCTTC
j_call: TRBJ2-3; v_call: TRBV7-9; d_call: .; clone_size: .; cdr3_aa: CASSLAEGLPYNEQYF; cdr3_nt: TGTGCCAGCAGCTTAGCGGAAGGACTCCCGTACAATGAGCAGTATTTT
j_call: TRBJ1-1; v_call: TRBV5-6; d_call: TRBD1; clone_size: .; cdr3_aa: CASSLWAGGWRAFF; cdr3_nt: TGTGCCAGCAGCTTGTGGGCAGGGGGCTGGCGCGCTTTCTTT
j_call: TRBJ1-1; v_call: TRBV19; d_call: TRBD1; clone_size: .; cdr3_aa: CASNDRDRGDEAFF; cdr3_nt: TGTGCCAGTAATGACCGGGACAGGGGAGATGAAGCTTTCTTT
j_call: TRBJ2-5; v_call: TRBV7-2; d_call: TRBD1; clone_size: .; cdr3_aa: CASSLRTGGMLDTQETQYF; cdr3_nt: TGTGCCAGCAGCTTAAGAACAGGGGGCATGTTAGATACGCAAGAGACCCAGTACTTC
j_call: TRBJ1-5; v_call: TRBV20-1; d_call: .; clone_size: many; cdr3_aa: CSAGPYGGNQPQHF; cdr3_nt: TGCAGTGCTGGGCCTTATGGGGGCAATCAGCCCCAGCATTTT
j_call: TRBJ1-5; v_call: TRBV5-4; d_call: .; clone_size: .; cdr3_aa: CASSLYGTNNQPQHF; cdr3_nt: TGTGCCAGCAGCTTGTATGGCACCAACAATCAGCCCCAGCATTTT
j_call: TRBJ2-5; v_call: TRBV20-1; d_call: .; clone_size: .; cdr3_aa: CSAEGPKETQYF; cdr3_nt: TGCAGTGCGGAGGGACCGAAAGAGACCCAGTACTTC
j_call: TRBJ2-5; v_call: TRBV18; d_call: TRBD1; clone_size: many; cdr3_aa: CASSRDRQETQYF; cdr3_nt: TGTGCCAGCTCAAGGGACAGGCAAGAGACCCAGTACTTC
j_call: TRBJ1-6; v_call: TRBV25-1; d_call: TRBD1; clone_size: .; cdr3_aa: CASSPTGTENSPLHF; cdr3_nt: TGTGCCAGCAGCCCGACCGGGACAGAGAATTCACCCCTCCACTTT
j_call: TRBJ1-2; v_call: TRBV19; d_call: TRBD1; clone_size: .; cdr3_aa: CASSISSGQGGSYGYTF; cdr3_nt: TGTGCTAGTAGTATTTCCTCGGGACAGGGAGGAAGCTATGGCTACACCTTC
j_call: TRBJ2-3; v_call: TRBV7-9; d_call: .; clone_size: many; cdr3_aa: CASSLEGGTTDTQYF; cdr3_nt: TGTGCCAGCAGCTTAGAGGGGGGGACCACAGATACGCAGTATTTT
j_call: TRBJ1-6; v_call: TRBV7-8; d_call: TRBD1; clone_size: many; cdr3_aa: CASSTTGQSNSPLHF; cdr3_nt: TGTGCCAGCAGCACAACGGGACAGTCTAATTCACCCCTCCACTTT
j_call: TRBJ1-5; v_call: TRBV19; d_call: TRBD1; clone_size: many; cdr3_aa: CASSMGTGIYQPQHF; cdr3_nt: TGTGCCAGTAGTATGGGGACAGGGATCTATCAGCCCCAGCATTTT
j_call: TRBJ1-1; v_call: TRBV12-3/TRBV12-4; d_call: .; clone_size: few; cdr3_aa: CASTQAVTEAFF; cdr3_nt: TGTGCCAGCACTCAGGCCGTAACTGAAGCTTTCTTT
j_call: TRBJ2-2; v_call: TRBV5-1; d_call: .; clone_size: many; cdr3_aa: CASSLGRLTGELFF; cdr3_nt: TGCGCCAGCAGCTTGGGACGGCTCACCGGGGAGCTGTTTTTT
j_call: TRBJ1-4; v_call: TRBV2; d_call: TRBD1; clone_size: many; cdr3_aa: CASSPTGAPNEKLFF; cdr3_nt: TGTGCCAGCAGTCCTACAGGGGCCCCTAATGAAAAACTGTTTTTT
j_call: TRBJ2-1; v_call: TRBV6-5; d_call: .; clone_size: many; cdr3_aa: CASSQSGGHARQFF; cdr3_nt: TGTGCCAGCAGCCAGTCGGGGGGCCACGCCAGGCAGTTCTTC
j_call: TRBJ1-4; v_call: TRBV10-3; d_call: .; clone_size: many; cdr3_aa: CAISDPQGGEKLFF; cdr3_nt: TGTGCCATCAGTGACCCCCAGGGAGGTGAAAAACTGTTTTTT
j_call: TRBJ1-3; v_call: TRBV19; d_call: .; clone_size: many; cdr3_aa: CASLRAGSGNTIYF; cdr3_nt: TGTGCCAGTCTAAGGGCAGGCTCTGGAAACACCATATATTTT
j_call: TRBJ2-1; v_call: TRBV11-2; d_call: .; clone_size: many; cdr3_aa: CASRRRQQNEQFF; cdr3_nt: TGTGCCAGCAGACGTAGACAGCAAAATGAGCAGTTCTTC
j_call: TRBJ1-1; v_call: TRBV7-8; d_call: .; clone_size: few; cdr3_aa: CASSPDGGGWGGAFF; cdr3_nt: TGTGCCAGCAGCCCCGACGGCGGGGGCTGGGGGGGAGCTTTCTTT
j_call: TRBJ1-1; v_call: TRBV6-6; d_call: .; clone_size: .; cdr3_aa: CASTQRGRNTEAFF; cdr3_nt: TGTGCCAGCACCCAAAGGGGCAGGAACACTGAAGCTTTCTTT
j_call: TRBJ2-2; v_call: TRBV7-3; d_call: TRBD1; clone_size: .; cdr3_aa: CASSLFTGGNTEELFF; cdr3_nt: TGCGCCAGCAGCTTATTCACAGGGGGGAACACCGAGGAGCTGTTTTTT
j_call: TRBJ2-6; v_call: TRBV5-4; d_call: .; clone_size: few; cdr3_aa: CASSFIQSGANVLTF; cdr3_nt: TGTGCCAGCAGCTTTATACAGTCTGGGGCCAACGTCCTGACTTTC
j_call: TRBJ2-1; v_call: TRBV20-1; d_call: TRBD2; clone_size: many; cdr3_aa: CSARNPGASGTYNEQFF; cdr3_nt: TGCAGTGCTAGGAACCCGGGCGCTAGCGGGACCTACAATGAGCAGTTCTTC
j_call: TRBJ2-3; v_call: TRBV27; d_call: .; clone_size: many; cdr3_aa: CASSLFHTDTQYF; cdr3_nt: TGTGCCAGCAGTTTATTTCACACAGATACGCAGTATTTT
j_call: TRBJ2-2; v_call: TRBV24-1; d_call: .; clone_size: .; cdr3_aa: CATSEDRSYEQYVGELFF; cdr3_nt: .
j_call: TRBJ2-1; v_call: TRBV9; d_call: .; clone_size: many; cdr3_aa: CASSVSGTPSNEQFF; cdr3_nt: TGTGCCAGCAGCGTATCAGGGACGCCCAGCAATGAGCAGTTCTTC
j_call: TRBJ2-1; v_call: TRBV6-4; d_call: .; clone_size: many; cdr3_aa: CASSVSPRSSYNEQFF; cdr3_nt: TGTGCCAGCAGTGTTAGCCCCAGGAGCTCCTACAATGAGCAGTTCTTC
j_call: TRBJ2-4; v_call: TRBV15; d_call: .; clone_size: many; cdr3_aa: CATSNWDTNKNIQYF; cdr3_nt: TGTGCCACCAGTAACTGGGACACCAACAAAAACATTCAGTACTTC
j_call: TRBJ2-5; v_call: TRBV7-2; d_call: TRBD2; clone_size: .; cdr3_aa: CASSLGGLAGVETQYF; cdr3_nt: TGTGCCAGCAGCTTAGGGGGACTAGCGGGGGTAGAGACCCAGTACTTC
j_call: TRBJ2-1; v_call: TRBV7-9; d_call: .; clone_size: .; cdr3_aa: CASSPRHRVLSYNEQFF; cdr3_nt: TGTGCCAGCAGCCCTCGACACCGGGTCCTCTCCTACAATGAGCAGTTCTTC
j_call: TRBJ1-5; v_call: TRBV20-1; d_call: TRBD1; clone_size: many; cdr3_aa: CSARDSDRSNQPQHF; cdr3_nt: TGCAGTGCTAGAGACTCGGACAGGAGCAATCAGCCCCAGCATTTT
j_call: TRBJ2-7; v_call: TRBV5-1; d_call: .; clone_size: .; cdr3_aa: CASSSYLSGTFYEQHF; cdr3_nt: TGCGCCAGCAGCTCCTACTTATCTGGGACCTTCTACGAGCAGCACTTC
j_call: TRBJ1-5; v_call: TRBV18; d_call: .; clone_size: many; cdr3_aa: CASSPGGSQAQDNQPQHF; cdr3_nt: TGTGCCAGCTCACCGGGTGGGTCTCAAGCCCAGGACAATCAGCCCCAGCATTTT
j_call: TRBJ1-5; v_call: TRBV7-9; d_call: .; clone_size: few; cdr3_aa: CASSQAGGNQPQHF; cdr3_nt: TGTGCCAGCAGCCAGGCAGGGGGCAATCAGCCCCAGCATTTT
j_call: TRBJ2-5; v_call: TRBV20-1; d_call: TRBD2; clone_size: .; cdr3_aa: CSARKAGAEETQYF; cdr3_nt: TGCAGTGCCCGGAAAGCGGGGGCCGAGGAGACCCAGTACTTC
j_call: TRBJ2-7; v_call: TRBV3-1; d_call: TRBD1; clone_size: many; cdr3_aa: CASSPGQGSTYEQYF; cdr3_nt: TGTGCCAGCAGCCCGGGACAGGGGAGCACCTACGAGCAGTACTTC
j_call: TRBJ1-5; v_call: TRBV20-1; d_call: .; clone_size: many; cdr3_aa: CSARTERTNQPQHF; cdr3_nt: TGCAGTGCTAGGACAGAACGTACCAATCAGCCCCAGCATTTT
j_call: TRBJ2-3; v_call: TRBV5-1; d_call: TRBD2; clone_size: many; cdr3_aa: CASSFDPRGGSTDTQYF; cdr3_nt: TGCGCCAGCAGCTTTGATCCGCGGGGGGGTAGCACAGATACGCAGTATTTT
j_call: TRBJ1-2; v_call: TRBV5-1; d_call: .; clone_size: .; cdr3_aa: CASSLGYGHTF; cdr3_nt: TGCGCCAGCAGCTTGGGTTATGGCCACACCTTC
j_call: TRBJ2-2; v_call: TRBV6-2/TRBV6-3; d_call: TRBD2; clone_size: .; cdr3_aa: CASSRPRLAGGRNTGELFF; cdr3_nt: TGTGCCAGCAGTCGCCCGCGGCTAGCGGGGGGGAGGAACACCGGGGAGCTGTTTTTT
j_call: TRBJ1-4; v_call: TRBV6-5; d_call: TRBD1; clone_size: many; cdr3_aa: CASSHSDGTGGKKLFF; cdr3_nt: TGTGCCAGCAGTCACTCGGACGGGACAGGGGGGAAAAAACTGTTTTTT
j_call: TRBJ1-6; v_call: TRBV6-6; d_call: .; clone_size: many; cdr3_aa: CASRGHQGYNSPLHF; cdr3_nt: TGTGCCAGCAGAGGCCATCAGGGGTATAATTCACCCCTCCACTTT
j_call: TRBJ2-3; v_call: TRBV5-1; d_call: TRBD1; clone_size: many; cdr3_aa: CASSTRDRGSDTQYF; cdr3_nt: TGCGCCAGCAGCACCCGGGACAGGGGATCAGATACGCAGTATTTT
j_call: TRBJ2-5; v_call: TRBV10-3; d_call: .; clone_size: many; cdr3_aa: CAISESTAGMGKTQYF; cdr3_nt: TGTGCCATCAGTGAGTCGACCGCAGGGATGGGAAAGACCCAGTACTTC
j_call: TRBJ2-5; v_call: TRBV4-1; d_call: TRBD1; clone_size: many; cdr3_aa: CASSQGEGAGEETQYF; cdr3_nt: TGCGCCAGCAGCCAAGGCGAGGGGGCAGGGGAAGAGACCCAGTACTTC
j_call: TRBJ1-5; v_call: TRBV6-2/TRBV6-3; d_call: .; clone_size: many; cdr3_aa: CASSYGTEYQPQHF; cdr3_nt: TGTGCCAGCAGTTACGGCACGGAGTATCAGCCCCAGCATTTT
j_call: TRBJ1-1; v_call: TRBV18; d_call: .; clone_size: .; cdr3_aa: CASSPDRKGAEAFF; cdr3_nt: TGTGCCAGCTCACCTGACCGCAAGGGCGCTGAAGCTTTCTTT
j_call: TRBJ2-7; v_call: TRBV28; d_call: .; clone_size: .; cdr3_aa: CASSQVTSGVRTYEQYF; cdr3_nt: TGTGCCAGCAGTCAAGTAACCTCGGGGGTTAGGACCTACGAGCAGTACTTC
j_call: TRBJ2-5; v_call: TRBV2; d_call: .; clone_size: .; cdr3_aa: CASSERRGFETQYF; cdr3_nt: TGTGCCAGCAGTGAAAGACGGGGGTTTGAGACCCAGTACTTC